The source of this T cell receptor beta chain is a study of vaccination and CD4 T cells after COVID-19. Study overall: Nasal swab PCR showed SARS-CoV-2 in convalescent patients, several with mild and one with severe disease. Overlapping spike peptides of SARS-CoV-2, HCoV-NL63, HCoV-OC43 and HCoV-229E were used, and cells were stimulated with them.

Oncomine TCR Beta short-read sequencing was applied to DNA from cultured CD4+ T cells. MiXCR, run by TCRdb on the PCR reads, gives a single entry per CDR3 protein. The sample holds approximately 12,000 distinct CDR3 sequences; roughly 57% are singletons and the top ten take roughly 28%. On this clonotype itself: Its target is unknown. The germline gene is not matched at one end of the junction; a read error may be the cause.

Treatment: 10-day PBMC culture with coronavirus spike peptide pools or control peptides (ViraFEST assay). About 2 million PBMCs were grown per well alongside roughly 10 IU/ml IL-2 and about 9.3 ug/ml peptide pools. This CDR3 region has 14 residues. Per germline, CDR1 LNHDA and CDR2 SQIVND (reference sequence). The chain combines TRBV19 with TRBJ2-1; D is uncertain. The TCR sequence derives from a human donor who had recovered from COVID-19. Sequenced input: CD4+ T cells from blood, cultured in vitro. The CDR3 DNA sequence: TGCGCCAGTAGGGTGGAGACTTCCTACAATGAGCAGTTCTTC. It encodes CASRVETSYNEQFF.